The T cell receptor (beta chain) described here comes from a study of shared T cell receptors in the human thymus. Germline values: CDR1 MNHEY, CDR2 SMNVEV (reference sequence). V trimming: 3 bases; J trimming: 1 base; junction bases outside the gene matches: 8. The CDR3 spans 16 residues. The data were produced by immunoSEQ multiplex PCR, yet TCRdb's version contains in-frame clones alone and is incomplete. The sample has under 450,000 clones; 95% are singletons. The TCR originated in a human donor. The sample consisted of thymocytes. This chain uses TRBV27 with TRBJ2-7; 8 bases are shared with TRBD2. The CDR3, as DNA: TGTGCCAGCAGTTTGAGCCAACTAGCGGCGTCCTACGAGCAGTACTTC. Translation: CASSLSQLAASYEQYF.